Below are 23 T cell receptor beta chains sequenced from a single sample in a study of shared clonotypes between healthy human individuals. Here immunoSEQ multiplex PCR was the method, and the copy in TCRdb shows in-frame clones only, minus some. The data contain 330,000 or so clones, about 73% of them singletons. Sequenced sample: memory CD4+ T cells sorted from blood. Subset here: CD45RA-negative fraction. These receptors originate from a man aged 30 to 39 in good health.

A few counts support this clone. The chain carries TRBV6-1 and TRBJ1-2; unclear D gene. Germline lookup yields CDR1 MNHNS and CDR2 SASEGT. With 4 bases removed from V and 7 bases from J, the gap between germline ends came to 13 bases. CDR3 length: 13 residues. The CDR3 spells CASSARAVGGYTF. The CDR3 DNA is TGTGCCAGCAGTGCTAGGGCGGTCGGTGGCTACACCTTC.

The rearrangement joins TRBV28 to TRBJ1-2; tentatively, D is TRBD1 (5 bases). The CDR3 extends over 13 amino acids. CDR1 MDHEN and CDR2 SYDVKM come from the germline V gene. Trimming shortened V by 5 bases and J by 8 bases, and 15 bases separated the two germline ends. This CDR3 is CASSPSGFNGYTF. As DNA, the CDR3 is TGTGCCAGCAGTCCCTCAGGGTTTAACGGCTACACCTTC.

This clone appeared a few times. This sequence joins TRBV9 and TRBJ2-5; D is uncertain. Germline lookup yields CDR1 SGDLS and CDR2 YYNGEE. This CDR3 contains 14 residues. Trimming removed 0 bases at V and 5 bases at J, with 11 bases between. CDR3 residues: CASSVEASLETQYF. In DNA, the CDR3 is TGTGCCAGCAGCGTAGAGGCATCTCTGGAGACCCAGTACTTC.

This clone occurred a few times. The rearrangement links TRBV29-1 to TRBJ1-2, with TRBD1 identical over 7 bases. J gave up 1 base and V 7 bases, and 6 bases lay outside the gene matches. The CDR3 consists of 13 residues. Germline V gene lookup returns CDR1 SQVTM and CDR2 ANQGSEA. CDR3 nucleotide sequence: TGCAGCGGCGGGGACAGACTTAACTATGGCTACACCTTC. Protein: CSGGDRLNYGYTF.

This chain connects TRBV7-2 to TRBJ2-3, with D possibly called TRBD1 or TRBD2 (6 bases each). This CDR3 is built from 16 residues. The germline gives CDR1 SGHTA, CDR2 FQGNSA. Trimming removed 3 bases from V and 7 bases from J, with 20 bases in between. The CDR3 loop is CASSFRRRGAVYTQYF. The CDR3 DNA is TGTGCCAGCAGCTTTAGGAGGAGGGGGGCTGTTTATACGCAGTATTTT.

The chain carries TRBV14 and TRBJ1-2; 9 bases align to TRBD1. In germline, CDR1 is SGHDN, CDR2 FVKESK. CDR3 length equals 15 residues. The ends lost 3 bases at V and 8 bases at J; junction bases unmatched: 10. Here the CDR3 reads CASSQGITGGYGYTF. CDR3 bases: TGTGCCAGCAGCCAGGGGATCACAGGGGGCTACGGCTACACCTTC.

The V and J genes are TRBV2 and TRBJ1-5, with D hard to call. This CDR3 has 15 amino acids. The V and J ends lost 4 bases and 0 bases respectively, with 10 bases between them. CDR1 and CDR2 (germline): SNHLY, FYNNEI. The CDR3 region is CASSAYGNSNQPQHF. CDR3 sequence (DNA): TGTGCCAGCAGTGCATACGGCAATAGCAATCAGCCCCAGCATTTT.

V is TRBV15 and J is TRBJ2-3; 7 nucleotides line up with TRBD2. Germline loops: CDR1 LNHNV, CDR2 YYDKDF (reference sequence). The CDR3 sequence is 15 residues long. Losses at the gene ends were 7 bases for V and 1 base for J; bases not matched to a gene: 8. As DNA, the CDR3 is TGTGCCACCAAGGGTCAGCGGGGAGGCACAGATACGCAGTATTTT. Amino acid sequence: CATKGQRGGTDTQYF.

Note on this clone: At the DNA level, this CDR3 is encoded by other sequences in the same sample as well. The chain carries TRBV2 and TRBJ2-3; TRBD2 matches 10 bases. V dropped 8 bases and J dropped 1; count of bases not matched to a gene: 0. CDR3 length: 13 residues. Germline V gene lookup returns CDR1 SNHLY and CDR2 FYNNEI. CDR3 loop: CASGLAGTDTQYF. CDR3 in DNA: TGTGCCAGCGGACTAGCGGGCACAGATACGCAGTATTTT.

The table lists this clone with a few counts. The CDR3 here is CASGGDQPQHF. The CDR3 DNA reads as TGCGCCAGCGGTGGGGATCAGCCCCAGCATTTT. V gene TRBV5-1 combines with J gene TRBJ1-5; D remains ambiguous. The CDR3 has 11 amino acids. Trimming pared 7 bases from V and 5 bases from J, leaving 7 bases between. Germline V CDR1 and CDR2: SGHRS, YFSETQ.

The chain links TRBV18 to TRBJ2-5, with 11 bases lining up with TRBD2. CDR1 and CDR2 (germline): KGHSH, LQKENI. This CDR3 region has 15 residues. The V and J ends lost 3 bases and 3 bases, in that order; junction bases with no gene match: 3. This CDR3 reads CASSPWGLAEETQYF. DNA for the CDR3: TGTGCCAGCTCACCGTGGGGACTAGCGGAAGAGACCCAGTACTTC.

The chain uses TRBV7-2 and TRBJ2-1, with TRBD1 matching over 11 bases. The V and J ends lost 5 bases and 7 bases, in that order; junction bases with no gene match: 13. The CDR3 contains 17 residues. Germline CDR1 reads SGHTA; CDR2 reads FQGNSA. The CDR3 sequence is CASSTHLWDRGRNEQFF. The CDR3 DNA sequence: TGTGCCAGCAGCACCCACCTATGGGACAGGGGGAGGAATGAGCAGTTCTTC.

The chain uses TRBV25-1 and TRBJ2-5; TRBD2 aligns across 12 bases. The CDR3 covers 15 residues. V dropped 5 bases and J dropped 1; count of bases not matched to a gene: 2. Germline V gene lookup returns CDR1 MGHDK and CDR2 SYGVNS. Here the CDR3 DNA reads TGTGCCAGCAGTAGGGGACTAGCGGGCCAAGAGACCCAGTACTTC. Protein: CASSRGLAGQETQYF.

J is TRBJ2-3 and V is TRBV19; TRBD2 is a possible D gene (9 bases). The CDR3 sequence is 15 residues long. The ends were cut back, 9 bases at V and 1 base at J, with 17 bases in the middle. The germline V gene has CDR1 LNHDA and CDR2 SQIVND (reference sequence). CDR3 sequence (DNA): TGTGCCAGCAGGGGGCGGGAGGGCCGCACAGATACGCAGTATTTT. It specifies CASRGREGRTDTQYF.

V gene TRBV6-6 combines with J gene TRBJ2-5; D is perhaps TRBD2 (5 bases). The CDR3 is 12 amino acids. Deletions cut 7 bases from V and 5 bases from J, with 11 bases between. Germline values: CDR1 MNHNY, CDR2 SVGAGI (reference sequence). The CDR3 loop reads CASNLARETQYF. The CDR3, as DNA: TGTGCCAGCAATTTAGCGAGGGAGACCCAGTACTTC.

This rearrangement joins TRBV20-1 to TRBJ2-7, with D hard to call. CDR3 length equals 11 residues. In germline, CDR1 is DFQATT, CDR2 SNEGSKA (reference sequence). The germline V and J ends were trimmed by 6 bases and 5 bases, with 11 bases remaining between them. Here the CDR3 DNA reads TGCAGTGCCCGGCTAGTCAACGAGCAGTACTTC. It encodes CSARLVNEQYF.

V is TRBV28 and J is TRBJ1-2, with D hard to call. The CDR3 loop spans 14 amino acids. Trimming removed 6 bases at V and 8 bases at J, with 19 bases between. Per germline, CDR1 MDHEN and CDR2 SYDVKM. CDR3 coding DNA: TGTGCCAGCAGCGCCACTCGGGCCAGAGGGGGCTACACCTTC. Residues: CASSATRARGGYTF.

The chain uses TRBV27 and TRBJ2-2; possible D gene TRBD2, 6 bases. V lost 2 bases and J 0 bases, leaving 16 bases between the germline ends. CDR3 length: 18 amino acids. Germline V lookup: CDR1 MNHEY, CDR2 SMNVEV (reference sequence). This chain's CDR3 is CASSLRRDGYANTGELFF. The CDR3 nucleotides are TGTGCCAGCAGTTTACGGCGGGATGGGTACGCGAACACCGGGGAGCTGTTTTTT.

The chain employs TRBV4-1 and TRBJ1-2; TRBD1 is a possible D gene (5 bases). Trimming removed 3 bases from V and 2 bases from J, with 13 bases in between. The CDR3 contains 15 residues. CDR1 is MGHRA and CDR2 is YSYEKL in the germline V gene. Here the CDR3 reads CASSHDRDRNYGYTF. CDR3 bases: TGCGCCAGCAGCCACGACCGGGACCGAAACTATGGCTACACCTTC.

A note on this clone: The sample carries other DNA sequences with the same CDR3. The chain couples TRBV20-1 to TRBJ2-3; no firm D call. CDR1 is DFQATT and CDR2 is SNEGSKA in the germline V gene (reference sequence). This CDR3 comprises 11 residues. V gave up 2 bases and J gave up 4 bases, with 4 bases separating them. In DNA form, the CDR3 reads TGCAGTGCTAGATTTCCAGATACGCAGTATTTT. It specifies CSARFPDTQYF.

Regarding this clone: With a much larger clone just one base away, this may be a read error. The genes are TRBV5-1 and TRBJ1-2; a weak D match, TRBD1 (5 bases). The CDR3 is 13 amino acids. The V end was cut by 0 bases, the J end by 2 bases, with 5 bases between. Germline V lookup: CDR1 SGHRS, CDR2 YFSETQ. This chain's CDR3 is CASSLGQNYGYTF. The CDR3 DNA follows: TGCGCCAGCAGCTTGGGACAGAACTATGGCTACACCTTC.

Regarding this clone: Distinct nucleotide sequences in the sample also encode this CDR3. This chain connects TRBV4-3 to TRBJ2-2; tentatively, D is TRBD2 (6 bases). Germline CDR1 LGHNA, CDR2 YSLEER. This CDR3 is 15 amino acids long. With 0 bases removed from V and 5 bases from J, the gap between germline ends came to 10 bases. In nucleotides, the CDR3 is TGCGCCAGCAGCCAAGATCTGGGGGGAACCGGGGAGCTGTTTTTT. It yields the protein CASSQDLGGTGELFF.

V is TRBV5-8 and J is TRBJ2-5; the D is unclear. CDR3 length: 14 residues. Trimming left V 9 bases short and J 2 bases short, with 17 bases between. CDR1 is SGHTS and CDR2 is YDEGEE in the germline V gene. CDR3 sequence (DNA): TGTGCCACCCAAGCTTCATACAGACAAGAGACCCAGTACTTC. It codes for CATQASYRQETQYF.